One sample yielded the 10 T cell receptor beta chains listed below, sequenced in a study of T cell repertoires in cytomegalovirus infection. TCRdb reanalysed the reads using MiXCR and keeps one entry per CDR3 protein. This table holds approximately 1,000,000 distinct CDR3 sequences, 31% found once. These receptors lack a known antigen. Sequencing was performed on cultured CD8+ T cells from PBMCs, taken from culture after CMV antigen stimulation. These receptor sequences come from a human donor in good health (CMV status not recorded). Some clones in this sample may be carry-over from other donors' samples.

The J gene is TRBJ1-5, the V gene TRBV19; 12 bases match TRBD1. Losses at the gene ends were 3 bases for V and 6 bases for J; bases not matched to a gene: 12. The germline V gene encodes CDR1 LNHDA and CDR2 SQIVND (reference sequence). The CDR3 has 18 amino acids. The CDR3: CASSMVRDRGPPGQPQHF. The CDR3 nucleotides read TGTGCCAGTAGTATGGTCAGGGACAGGGGGCCTCCAGGTCAGCCCCAGCATTTT.

A few counts support this clonotype. The rearrangement uses TRBV6-2 or TRBV6-3 and TRBJ1-4, with 7 nucleotides matching TRBD1. This CDR3 comprises 20 residues. Germline-derived CDR1 and CDR2 are MNHEY and SVGEGT. J gave up 5 bases and V 0 bases, and 18 bases lay outside the gene matches. The CDR3 sequence is CASSYSPGQRLRRKNEKLFF. In DNA, the CDR3 is TGTGCCAGCAGTTACTCGCCGGGACAGCGTTTACGGCGTAAAAATGAAAAACTGTTTTTT.

This sequence joins TRBV3-1 and TRBJ2-3; possible D gene TRBD2, 5 bases. Trimming cost V 1 base and J 0 bases, with 17 bases left between them. Germline V gives CDR1 LGHDT, CDR2 YNNKEL (reference sequence). The CDR3 length is 18 residues. In nucleotides, the CDR3 is TGTGCCAGCAGCCAAGGAGGGTCGGGGTCGGCTAGCACAGATACGCAGTATTTT. This translates into CASSQGGSGSASTDTQYF.

This clonotype was observed a few times. The chain joins TRBV6-1 to TRBJ2-7; the D is unclear. This CDR3 has 18 amino acids. Between the trimmed V and J ends, which lost 3 bases and 1 base, there was a span of 22 bases. Per the germline V gene, CDR1 is MNHNS and CDR2 is SASEGT. The CDR3 DNA reads as TGTGCCAGCAGTGATCGAAACAGCAACTACTTCCTTTCCTACGAGCAGTACTTC. The encoded protein is CASSDRNSNYFLSYEQYF.

The chain carries TRBV6-1 and TRBJ1-2; D gene ambiguous. This CDR3 has 11 residues. Per the germline V gene, CDR1 is MNHNS and CDR2 is SASEGT. The V and J ends lost 8 bases and 8 bases respectively, with 12 bases between them. The CDR3: CASQRWSGYTF. The CDR3 nucleotides read TGTGCCAGCCAGCGCTGGTCGGGCTACACCTTC.

This clonotype was counted many times. The chain carries TRBV7-6 and TRBJ2-3, with 8 bases aligning to TRBD1. V was clipped by 1 base and J by 4 bases; unmatched bases: 4. This CDR3 spans 15 amino acids. The germline V gene has CDR1 SGHVS and CDR2 FNYEAQ. The CDR3 region is CASSLVPGGSDTQYF. Here the CDR3 DNA reads TGTGCCAGCAGCTTAGTTCCAGGGGGCTCAGATACGCAGTATTTT.

This clonotype was recorded at least ten times. This chain uses TRBV7-8 with TRBJ2-3, with 8 bases matching TRBD2. V shed 1 base, J shed 6 bases, and the junction held 9 bases outside the gene matches. The CDR3 runs 16 residues. CDR1 is SGHVS and CDR2 is FQNEAQ in the germline V gene. CDR3 in DNA: TGTGCCAGCAGCTTAGTCCGGGGGGGACGAGAGGATACGCAGTATTTT. Residues: CASSLVRGGREDTQYF. The variable domain in full, completed from reference TRBV7-8 and TRBJ2-3, reads GAGVSQSPRYKVAKRGQDVALRCDPISGHVSLFWYQQALGQGPEFLTYFQNEAQLDKSGLPSDRFFAERPEGSVSTLKIQRTQQEDSAVYLCASSLVRGGREDTQYFGPGTRLTVL.

Of note for this clonotype: The junction departs from germline at one end; a sequencing error may be responsible. The chain employs TRBV20-1 and TRBJ2-3, with a weak D call TRBD2 (5 bases). CDR3 length: 9 amino acids. Germline CDR1 and CDR2: DFQATT and SNEGSKA (reference sequence). CDR3 amino acids: CSAHDGLHF. The CDR3 DNA follows: TGCAGTGCCCACGACGGACTCCATTTT.

This clonotype was counted a few times. The junction departs from germline at one end; a sequencing error may be responsible. This chain links TRBV5-3 with TRBJ1-1; D perhaps matches TRBD1 (5 bases). TRBV5-3 counts as an open reading frame of uncertain function. This CDR3 is built from 19 residues. This chain's CDR3 is CASSLAVLWTLSGDTEAFF. In nucleotides, the CDR3 is TGTGCCAGCAGCTTGGCCGTACTCTGGACACTATCCGGGGACACTGAAGCTTTCTTT.

The V and J genes are TRBV10-2 and TRBJ2-2, with D possibly TRBD2 on 7 matching bases. Per germline, CDR1 WSHSY and CDR2 SAAADI. The ends were cut back, 4 bases at V and 3 bases at J, with 15 bases in the middle. This CDR3 has 16 residues. CDR3 sequence reads: CASSGGGPYDTGELFF. CDR3 coding DNA: TGCGCCAGCAGTGGGGGGGGGCCGTACGACACCGGGGAGCTGTTTTTT.